The following is a T cell receptor (beta chain) sequence with its context. Authors' methods: It was from reference gene primer amplification that nucleated cell counts were estimated. Libraries were prepared by immunoSEQ multiplex PCR; TCRdb keeps only in-frame clonotypes and omits some of them. That table is the source of V, J and clone size, and D and trimming were worked out from the DNA. Seen here are roughly 350,000 clones, about 87% observed once, and the top ten hold about 10%. The CDR3 is 14 amino acids. Germline V gene sequence: CDR1 MGHRA, CDR2 YSYEKL. Trimming cost V 2 bases and J 4 bases, with 11 bases left between them. The data belong to a study of blood T cell repertoires in COVID-19. Study-wide background: Sites across the United States, Italy and Spain contributed samples from acute and convalescent COVID-19. T cells, B-cell-depleted T cells, or PBMCs provided the cDNA or gDNA that served as material.

The Seattle patients joined while their infection was active and were tracked longitudinally afterward. The sample was peripheral blood. The receptor was isolated from a woman between 25 and 40 years old with COVID-19, enrolled during active disease. V gene TRBV4-1 combines with J gene TRBJ1-1; D is uncertain. The CDR3 sequence is CASSQSPHSTEAFF. The DNA of the CDR3 is TGCGCCAGCAGCCAATCCCCTCATAGCACTGAAGCTTTCTTT.